The clone carrying this T cell receptor (beta chain) was recorded many times. The target antigen is unknown. cDNA libraries of TCR beta carried unique molecular identifiers. TCRdb reprocessed the PCR reads via MiXCR and lists one record per CDR3 protein. Among some 260,000 distinct CDR3 sequences listed, approximately 34% were seen once. The germline V gene has CDR1 SGHRS and CDR2 YFSETQ. Losses at the gene ends were 8 bases for V and 4 bases for J; bases not matched to a gene: 12. This CDR3 spans 17 amino acids. These data come from a study of post-analysis software for immune sequencing data. Study-wide results and limits: In patients, TRBV5-6, TRBV5-1 and TRBV20-1 belonged to five TRBV segments found more frequently than in controls.

The clonotype comes from a girl aged 10 to 17 with multiple sclerosis. J is TRBJ2-3 and V is TRBV5-1; 14 bases map to TRBD2. What was sequenced was blood. CDR3 in amino acids: CASTSGTSGRVADTQYF. CDR3 nucleotide sequence: TGCGCCAGTACATCCGGGACTAGCGGGAGAGTGGCAGATACGCAGTATTTT.